Detailed here is one TCR beta chain. The record originates from a study of blood T cell repertoires in COVID-19. Overall study context: Researchers got acute and convalescent COVID-19 samples from the United States, Italy and Spain. T cells, B-cell-depleted T cells, or PBMCs provided the cDNA or gDNA that served as material.

CDR1 KGHSH and CDR2 LQKENI come from the germline V gene. The CDR3 runs 15 residues. Trimming cost V 4 bases and J 7 bases, with 20 bases left between them. The table came from immunoSEQ multiplex PCR; TCRdb's copy has only in-frame clones and leaves some out. The table has around 190,000 clones, roughly 77% seen once; the top ten hold 6%. The sequencing sample was made of peripheral blood. The chain links TRBV18 to TRBJ2-7; D possibly corresponds to TRBD1 (6 bases). The clonotype was recovered from a woman aged 35 to 49 with COVID-19, enrolled during active disease. CDR3 nucleotides: TGTGCCAGCTCACTTAGGACAGTCGCTGTAACAGAGCAGTACTTC. This encodes CASSLRTVAVTEQYF.